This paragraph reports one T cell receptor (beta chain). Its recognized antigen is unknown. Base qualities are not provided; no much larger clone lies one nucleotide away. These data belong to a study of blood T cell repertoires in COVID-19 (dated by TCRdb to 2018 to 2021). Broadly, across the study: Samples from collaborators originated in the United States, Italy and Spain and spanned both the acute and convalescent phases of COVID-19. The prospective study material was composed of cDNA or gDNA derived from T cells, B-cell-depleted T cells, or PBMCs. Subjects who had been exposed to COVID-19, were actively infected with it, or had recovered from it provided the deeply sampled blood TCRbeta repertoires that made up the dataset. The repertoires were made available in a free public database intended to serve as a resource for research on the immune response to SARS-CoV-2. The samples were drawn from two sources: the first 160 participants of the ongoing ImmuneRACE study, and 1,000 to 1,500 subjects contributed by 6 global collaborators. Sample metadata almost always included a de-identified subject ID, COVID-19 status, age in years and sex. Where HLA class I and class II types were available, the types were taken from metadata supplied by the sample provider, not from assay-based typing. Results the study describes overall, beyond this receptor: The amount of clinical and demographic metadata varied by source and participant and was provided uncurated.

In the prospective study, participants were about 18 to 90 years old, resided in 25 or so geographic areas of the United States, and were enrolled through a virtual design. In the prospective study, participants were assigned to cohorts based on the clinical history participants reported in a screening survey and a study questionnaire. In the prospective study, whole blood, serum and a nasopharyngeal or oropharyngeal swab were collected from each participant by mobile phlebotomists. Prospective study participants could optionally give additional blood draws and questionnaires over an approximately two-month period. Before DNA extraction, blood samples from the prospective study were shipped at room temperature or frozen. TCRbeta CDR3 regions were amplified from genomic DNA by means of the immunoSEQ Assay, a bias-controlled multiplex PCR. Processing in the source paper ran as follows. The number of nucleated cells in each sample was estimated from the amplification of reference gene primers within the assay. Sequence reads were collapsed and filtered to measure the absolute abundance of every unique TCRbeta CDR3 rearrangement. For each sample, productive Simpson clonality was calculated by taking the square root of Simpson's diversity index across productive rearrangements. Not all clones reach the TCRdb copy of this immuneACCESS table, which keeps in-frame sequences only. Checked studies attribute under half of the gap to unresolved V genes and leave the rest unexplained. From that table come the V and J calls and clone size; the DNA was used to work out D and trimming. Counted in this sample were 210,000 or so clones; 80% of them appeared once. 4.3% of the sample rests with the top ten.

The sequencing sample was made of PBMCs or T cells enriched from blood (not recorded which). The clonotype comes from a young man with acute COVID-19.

The sequenced DNA: TGTGCCAGCAGTTACTCCCGGGGTTTGGACGGCACTGAAGCTTTCTTT. Translated, this is CASSYSRGLDGTEAFF. The chain links TRBV6-5 with TRBJ1-1, with the D gene uncertain. Between the V and J ends, shortened by 0 bases and 4 bases respectively, the junction contains 15 bases. From the germline V gene, CDR1 is MNHEY and CDR2 is SVGAGI. Reading from cysteine to phenylalanine, the CDR3 counts 16 amino acids. Only the CDR3 part of the read is kept: 48 bases, read in frame from the first base.